This TCR beta chain originates from a study of cytomegalovirus exposure and HLA in healthy donors. It was with 60 Vbeta and 13 Jbeta primers that the PCR ran. Clones were read by immunoSEQ multiplex PCR, and TCRdb kept only the in-frame ones, dropping some. This sample has 110,000 or so clones, with 82% found just once. The table lists this clone with a few counts. Its antigen is currently unknown. The study, taken as a whole, reports: Association of a missense DCLRE1C variant with TCR beta V- and J-gene trimming was reported in a later analysis. Most of the CMV-associated TCR beta chains (in a later analysis) appeared to be HLA-restricted. Later analysis found that TCR beta chains associated with HLA were more clonally expanded than other, equally common chains. The authors judged a highly shared variant cluster likely a sequencing artifact.

This receptor was taken from a woman in her late teens or twenties in good health and CMV-seronegative. The material sequenced was PBMCs.

CDR3 amino acids: CASSHTGTYEQYF. CDR3 sequence (DNA): TGCGCCAGCAGCCATACAGGAACCTACGAGCAGTACTTC. The chain links TRBV4-1 to TRBJ2-7, with D possibly being TRBD1 (5 bases). Germline V gives CDR1 MGHRA, CDR2 YSYEKL. V lost 3 bases and J 2 bases, leaving 8 bases between the germline ends. This CDR3 has 13 amino acids.